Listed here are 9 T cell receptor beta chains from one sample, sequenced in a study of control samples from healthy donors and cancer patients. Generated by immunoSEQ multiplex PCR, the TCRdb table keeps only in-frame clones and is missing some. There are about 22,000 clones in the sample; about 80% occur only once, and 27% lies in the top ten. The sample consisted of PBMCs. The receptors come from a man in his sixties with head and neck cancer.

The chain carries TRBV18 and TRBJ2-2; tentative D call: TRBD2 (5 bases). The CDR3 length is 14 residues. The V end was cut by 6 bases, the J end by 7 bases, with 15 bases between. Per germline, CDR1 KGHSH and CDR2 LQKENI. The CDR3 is CASSQREPGGELFF. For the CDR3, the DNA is TGTGCCAGCTCCCAGAGGGAGCCGGGCGGGGAGCTGTTTTTT.

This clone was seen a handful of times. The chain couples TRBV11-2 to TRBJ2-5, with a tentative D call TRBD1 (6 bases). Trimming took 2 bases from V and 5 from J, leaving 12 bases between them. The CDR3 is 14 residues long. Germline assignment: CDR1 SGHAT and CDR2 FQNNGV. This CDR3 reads CASSLHAGAETQYF. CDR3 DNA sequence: TGTGCCAGCAGCTTACACGCAGGGGCCGAGACCCAGTACTTC.

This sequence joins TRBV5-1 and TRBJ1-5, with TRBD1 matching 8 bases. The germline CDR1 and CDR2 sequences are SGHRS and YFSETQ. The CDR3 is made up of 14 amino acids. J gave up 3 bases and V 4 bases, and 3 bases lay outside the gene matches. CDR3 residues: CASSLQGDNQPQHF. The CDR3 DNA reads TGCGCCAGCAGCCTACAGGGGGACAATCAGCCCCAGCATTTT. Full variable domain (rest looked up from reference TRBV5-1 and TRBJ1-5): KAGVTQTPRYLIKTRGQQVTLSCSPISGHRSVSWYQQTPGQGLQFLFEYFSETQRNKGNFPGRFSGRQFSNSRSEMNVSTLELGDSALYLCASSLQGDNQPQHFGDGTRLSIL.

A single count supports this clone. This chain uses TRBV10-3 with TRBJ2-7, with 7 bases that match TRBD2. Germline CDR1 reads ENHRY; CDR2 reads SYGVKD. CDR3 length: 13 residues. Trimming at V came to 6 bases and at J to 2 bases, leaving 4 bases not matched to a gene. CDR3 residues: CAIRSSGPYEQYF. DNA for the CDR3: TGTGCCATCAGATCTAGCGGTCCCTACGAGCAGTACTTC.

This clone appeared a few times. The CDR3: CASSHTDIQYEQYF. CDR3 bases: TGCGCCAGCAGCCACACGGACATACAGTACGAGCAGTACTTC. V gene TRBV4-1 combines with J gene TRBJ2-7; D is possibly TRBD1 (5 bases). V was shortened by 3 bases and J by 4 bases, with 13 bases between the two germline ends. This CDR3 has 14 residues. Germline V lookup: CDR1 MGHRA, CDR2 YSYEKL.

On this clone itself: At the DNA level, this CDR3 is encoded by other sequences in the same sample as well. CDR3 sequence reads: CASSLGGGGPVSGANVLTF. Written as DNA, the CDR3 is TGTGCCAGCAGCTTAGGTGGGGGGGGTCCCGTCTCTGGGGCCAACGTCCTGACTTTC. This chain joins TRBV11-3 and TRBJ2-6, with TRBD2 matching over 7 bases. This CDR3 has 19 amino acids. The J segment lost 0 bases and the V segment lost 1 base, leaving 9 bases of the junction unmatched. Germline V gene data show CDR1 as SGHNT and CDR2 as YENEEA.

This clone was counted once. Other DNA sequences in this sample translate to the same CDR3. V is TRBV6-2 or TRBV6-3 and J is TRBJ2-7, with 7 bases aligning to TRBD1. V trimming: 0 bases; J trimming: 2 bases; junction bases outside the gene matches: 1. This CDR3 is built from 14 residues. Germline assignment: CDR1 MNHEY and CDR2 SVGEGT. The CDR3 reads CASSYSQGAYEQYF. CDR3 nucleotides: TGTGCCAGCAGTTACTCGCAGGGGGCCTACGAGCAGTACTTC.

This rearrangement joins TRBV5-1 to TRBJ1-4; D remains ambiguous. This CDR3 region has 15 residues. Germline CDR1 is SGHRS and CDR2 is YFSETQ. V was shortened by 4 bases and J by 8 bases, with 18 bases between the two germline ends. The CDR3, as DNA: TGCGCCAGCAGCCCGGCGGGCGGCCGAGGGGAAAAACTGTTTTTT. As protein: CASSPAGGRGEKLFF.

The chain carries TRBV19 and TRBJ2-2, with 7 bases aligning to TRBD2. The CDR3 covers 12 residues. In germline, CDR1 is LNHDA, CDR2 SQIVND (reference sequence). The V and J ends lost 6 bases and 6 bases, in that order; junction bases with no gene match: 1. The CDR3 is CASRAGAGELFF. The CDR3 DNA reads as TGTGCCAGTAGGGCGGGGGCCGGGGAGCTGTTTTTT.